This T cell receptor (beta chain) was sequenced during a study of PD-L1 blockade in urothelial cancer. The protocol was immunoSEQ multiplex PCR, while the TCRdb copy is restricted to in-frame clones and leaves out a portion. Of roughly 100,000 clones in the sample, approximately 87% are singletons; the top ten hold under 9.5%. Losses at the gene ends were 4 bases for V and 5 bases for J; bases not matched to a gene: 9. CDR3 length: 16 amino acids. CDR1 SGHRS and CDR2 YFSETQ come from the germline V gene. Time point given: peripheral blood 6 weeks after treatment start. The origin of this receptor is an older man with urothelial cancer. The material was PBMCs, obtained around atezolizumab (anti-PD-L1) treatment. The J gene is TRBJ2-3, the V gene TRBV5-1, with 11 bases matching TRBD1. The CDR3 here is CASSPSGTGGQDTQYF. The CDR3 nucleotides read TGCGCCAGCAGCCCCTCCGGGACAGGGGGACAAGATACGCAGTATTTT.